The present T cell receptor beta chain was sequenced within a study of metastatic and nonmetastatic thyroid tumors. Study-wide background: Peripheral blood and tumor or nodule samples from malignant and benign thyroid patients were compared. Whole-study results and caveats: The reported finding was significantly higher TCR beta diversity in malignant thyroid tumors relative to benign nodules, in blood and tumor.

No patient received treatment before thyroid surgery. TCRdb re-clonotyped the PCR reads through MiXCR. This table holds approximately 35,000 clones, about a fifth found once. The germline V and J ends were trimmed by 3 bases and 0 bases, with 10 bases remaining between them. This CDR3 has 15 residues. Looked up from germline, CDR1 is MDHEN and CDR2 is SYDVKM. This clone came up many times. Its antigen is still unknown. The receptor's source is a male donor with papillary thyroid cancer or a benign thyroid nodule (not recorded which). Some clones in this sample may be carry-over from other donors' samples. The sample comprised tumor tissue. The chain recombines TRBV28 with TRBJ2-3; D is uncertain. Written as DNA, the CDR3 is TGTGCCAGCAGTTTGACCCGAATAAGCACAGATACGCAGTATTTT. This encodes CASSLTRISTDTQYF.